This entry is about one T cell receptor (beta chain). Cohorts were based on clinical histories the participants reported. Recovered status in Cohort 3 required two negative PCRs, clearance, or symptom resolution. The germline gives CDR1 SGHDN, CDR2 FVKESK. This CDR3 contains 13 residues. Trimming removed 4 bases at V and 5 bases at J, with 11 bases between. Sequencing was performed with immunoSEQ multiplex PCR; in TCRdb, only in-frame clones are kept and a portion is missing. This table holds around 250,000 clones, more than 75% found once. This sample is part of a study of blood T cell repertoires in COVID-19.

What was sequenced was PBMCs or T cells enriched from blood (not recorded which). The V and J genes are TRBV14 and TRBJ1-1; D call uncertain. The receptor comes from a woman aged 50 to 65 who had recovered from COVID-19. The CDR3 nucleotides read TGTGCCAGCAGCCCGTCGAGGGAAACTGAAGCTTTCTTT. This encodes CASSPSRETEAFF.